The rows below give T cell receptor beta chains drawn from one sample of a study of T cells in localized non-small cell lung cancer. Only in-frame clones appear in the TCRdb table, and some are missing; sequencing was by immunoSEQ multiplex PCR. Of some 39,000 clones in the sample, 70% to 80% were seen once. This specimen was PBMCs, taken before any cancer treatment. The origin of the receptors is a woman between 35 and 70 years old with stage II squamous cell lung carcinoma. The CDR3 runs from the conserved cysteine through the conserved F or W. Each record gives: J gene, clone size, D gene, V gene, CDR3 DNA, CDR3 protein. D genes are given only for firm matches. Clone size is shown for a subset of rows, as once, few, many or a class of expanded clone.

TRBJ1-1 | once | NA | TRBV7-8 | TGTGCCAGCAGCTTATCTGCGACGATGAACACTGAAGCTTTCTTT | CASSLSATMNTEAFF
TRBJ2-5 | NA | TRBD1 | TRBV7-8 | TGTGCCAGCAACCGACAGGGGGGGGTCCAAGAGACCCAGTACTTC | CASNRQGGVQETQYF
TRBJ2-4 | NA | NA | TRBV6-6 | TGTGCCAGCAGTTACTCGAACGGTGACCAAAACATTCAGTACTTC | CASSYSNGDQNIQYF
TRBJ1-4 | NA | NA | TRBV7-2 | TGTGCCAGCAGCGAGACCCGAGGAGATGAAAAACTGTTTTTT | CASSETRGDEKLFF
TRBJ1-2 | NA | NA | TRBV18 | TGTGCCAGCTCACCATCGGGGGGTATCTATGGCTACACCTTC | CASSPSGGIYGYTF
TRBJ2-2 | NA | NA | TRBV5-1 | TGCGCCAGCAGCTTGGCCTGGCGGACCGGGGAGCTGTTTTTT | CASSLAWRTGELFF
TRBJ1-1 | NA | TRBD1 | TRBV7-3 | TGTGCCAGCAGCAGGGTCCGGACAGGGCGGAACACTGAAGCTTTCTTT | CASSRVRTGRNTEAFF
TRBJ1-5 | NA | NA | TRBV7-6 | TGTGCCAGCAGCTCGGGACGGAATCAGCCCCAGCATTTT | CASSSGRNQPQHF
TRBJ1-2 | NA | TRBD1 | TRBV19 | TGTGCCAGTAGTATAGCTGGGACAGGGAATGGCTACACCTTC | CASSIAGTGNGYTF
TRBJ2-3 | NA | NA | TRBV7-9 | TGTGCCAGCAGCTCGTGGTTGGGCGGGGCGAGCACAGATACGCAGTATTTT | CASSSWLGGASTDTQYF
TRBJ2-4 | NA | NA | TRBV28 | TGTGCCAGCGGAGGATCGGCCAAAAACATTCAGTACTTC | CASGGSAKNIQYF
TRBJ2-7 | NA | TRBD1 | TRBV11-2 | TGTGCCAGCAGCTCGCCCGGGACAGCGGCCTACGAGCAGTACTTC | CASSSPGTAAYEQYF
TRBJ2-7 | NA | TRBD2 | TRBV6-5 | TGTGCCAGCACCTACTCTAGCGGAGGGATGGACGAGCAGTACTTC | CASTYSSGGMDEQYF
TRBJ1-3 | few | NA | TRBV6-5 | TGTGCCAGCAGTACCGGGGCTTCAGGGGACACCATATATTTT | CASSTGASGDTIYF
TRBJ1-5 | NA | NA | TRBV7-9 | TGTGCCAGCAGCTGGGATGGCAATCAGCCCCAGCATTTT | CASSWDGNQPQHF
TRBJ1-1 | NA | TRBD1 | TRBV18 | TGTGCCAGCTCACAGAGACAGGGGGCGAACACTGAAGCTTTCTTT | CASSQRQGANTEAFF
TRBJ2-7 | NA | NA | TRBV28 | TGTGCCAGCAGTTTATCTTCCGGTGGGGCCCGACGCTCCTACGAGCAGTACTTC | CASSLSSGGARRSYEQYF
TRBJ2-4 | medium-sized | NA | TRBV29-1 | TGCAGCGCAAAGTCTCCCGAAGCCAAAAACATTCAGTACTTC | CSAKSPEAKNIQYF
TRBJ2-2 | NA | NA | TRBV9 | TGTGCCAGCAGCGGGTGGGGCGGCGGTCCGAACACCGGGGAGCTGTTTTTT | CASSGWGGGPNTGELFF
TRBJ1-2 | NA | NA | TRBV5-5 | TGTGCCAGCAGCTTCTACAGGGATGGCTACACCTTC | CASSFYRDGYTF
TRBJ1-4 | NA | NA | TRBV5-1 | TGCGCCAGCAGCTCCAGACAGGCAACTAATGAAAAACTGTTTTTT | CASSSRQATNEKLFF
TRBJ2-3 | NA | NA | TRBV28 | TGTGCCAGCAGCCAACCATTGGCAGATACGCAGTATTTT | CASSQPLADTQYF
TRBJ1-5 | NA | NA | TRBV28 | TGTGCCAGCAGTCTCCTCGCGGGGATGGGCAATCAGCCCCAGCATTTT | CASSLLAGMGNQPQHF
TRBJ2-7 | NA | NA | TRBV19 | TGTGCCAGTAGTTATGCCTTTGGTGTTCTCCGGAACGAGCAGTACTTC | CASSYAFGVLRNEQYF
TRBJ2-3 | NA | NA | TRBV7-2 | TGTGCCAGCAGCCATCCACTGGGGGGTTTAACAGATACGCAGTATTTT | CASSHPLGGLTDTQYF
TRBJ1-4 | many | NA | TRBV6-6 | TGTGCCAGCAGGCGACTCACGGCGGGGGAAAAACTGTTTTTT | CASRRLTAGEKLFF
TRBJ1-5 | NA | TRBD1 | TRBV11-2 | TGTGCCAGCAGCCCGACAGGGGATCAGCCCCAGCATTTT | CASSPTGDQPQHF
TRBJ1-1 | NA | NA | TRBV11-2 | TGTGCCAGCAGCTTAGTTCTCACGGGGGAAGTCGAAGCTTTCTTT | CASSLVLTGEVEAFF
TRBJ1-4 | few | NA | TRBV6-6 | TGTGCCACTGACAATTGGGGCAAGAATGAAAAACTGTTTTTT | CATDNWGKNEKLFF
TRBJ1-4 | NA | NA | TRBV6-5 | TGTGCCAGCAGTTACTCGCTCAGGGTAGGGGAAAAACTGTTTTTT | CASSYSLRVGEKLFF
TRBJ1-5 | NA | NA | TRBV5-6 | TGTGCCAGCAGCTTGGGGGCAGGGCTCGGCAATCAGCCCCAGCATTTT | CASSLGAGLGNQPQHF
TRBJ1-6 | once | NA | TRBV6-6 | TGTGCCAGCAGTTACGGGGCCACGTATAATTCACCCCTCCACTTT | CASSYGATYNSPLHF
TRBJ2-7 | few | TRBD1 | TRBV27 | TGTGCCAGCAGTTTGAACAGGGGCTACGAGCAGTACTTC | CASSLNRGYEQYF
TRBJ2-7 | NA | NA | TRBV7-8 | TGTGCCAGCAGCTTTTCGCCGGGTGCTTCCTACGAGCAGTACTTC | CASSFSPGASYEQYF
TRBJ2-5 | NA | TRBD2 | TRBV19 | TGTGCCAGTAGTCCCGGGACTAGCGGCAGCCAAGAGACCCAGTACTTC | CASSPGTSGSQETQYF
TRBJ2-5 | NA | NA | TRBV6-5 | TGTGCCAGCAGTTACTTACAGAGTCAAGAGACCCAGTACTTC | CASSYLQSQETQYF
TRBJ2-7 | NA | NA | TRBV6-5 | TGTGCCAGCAGTTACTCCCGCTCAGGGTACGAGCAGTACTTC | CASSYSRSGYEQYF
TRBJ1-1 | once | TRBD1 | TRBV28 | TGTGCCAGCAACCCACCGGGACAGGGGGACACTGAAGCTTTCTTT | CASNPPGQGDTEAFF
TRBJ1-2 | NA | NA | TRBV9 | TGTGCCAGCAGCGTAAACGACTATGGCTACACTTTC | CASSVNDYGYTF
TRBJ2-1 | NA | NA | TRBV29-1 | TGCAGCGTTGACTGGGACGTCCGAAGCTCCTACAATGAGCAGTTCTTC | CSVDWDVRSSYNEQFF
TRBJ2-1 | NA | NA | TRBV5-1 | TGCGCCAGCAGCTTGATAGCGGACTCCTACAATGAGCAGTTCTTC | CASSLIADSYNEQFF
TRBJ2-7 | once | NA | TRBV5-4 | TGTGCCAGCAGCATACCGGAGGGGGCAGGGGACGAGCAGTACTTC | CASSIPEGAGDEQYF
TRBJ2-1 | NA | TRBD1 | TRBV6-1 | TGTGCCAGCAGGCTCCTACAGGGGCTGAATGAGCAGTTCTTC | CASRLLQGLNEQFF
TRBJ2-3 | NA | TRBD1 | TRBV19 | TGTGCCAGTAGTCCGACCAGACAGGGGGCTATAGATACGCAGTATTTT | CASSPTRQGAIDTQYF
TRBJ2-5 | NA | TRBD2 | TRBV11-1 | TGTGCCAGCAGCCCCGGGACTATAGAGACCCAGTACTTC | CASSPGTIETQYF
TRBJ2-7 | NA | NA | TRBV14 | TGTGCCAGCAGCCAAGTAGGACGCTCCTACGAGCAGTACTTC | CASSQVGRSYEQYF
TRBJ1-2 | once | TRBD1 | TRBV4-2 | TGTGCCAGCAGCCATTCCCCGGGACAGATGACCTATGGAGGCTACACCTTC | CASSHSPGQMTYGGYTF
TRBJ1-3 | NA | NA | TRBV11-2 | TGTGCCAGCAGCCCGGGACACTCGGGAAACACCATATATTTT | CASSPGHSGNTIYF
TRBJ1-2 | NA | NA | TRBV7-2 | TGTGCCAGCAGCTTAGCATGGGGGATTGGCTATGGCTACACCTTC | CASSLAWGIGYGYTF
TRBJ1-2 | NA | TRBD1 | TRBV4-3 | TGCGCCAGCAGCCAAGAACCTGCACAGGGGCACTATGGCTACACCTTC | CASSQEPAQGHYGYTF
TRBJ2-3 | once | NA | TRBV5-5 | TGTGCCAGCAGGACTCCCCCGGCAGATACGCAGTATTTT | CASRTPPADTQYF
TRBJ2-7 | NA | TRBD2 | TRBV5-4 | TGTGCCAGCAGCTTGGGGGGAGGGTACGAGCAGTACTTC | CASSLGGGYEQYF
TRBJ1-3 | NA | NA | TRBV7-9 | TGTGCCAGCAGCTTATCGTCAGCTGGAAACACCATATATTTT | CASSLSSAGNTIYF